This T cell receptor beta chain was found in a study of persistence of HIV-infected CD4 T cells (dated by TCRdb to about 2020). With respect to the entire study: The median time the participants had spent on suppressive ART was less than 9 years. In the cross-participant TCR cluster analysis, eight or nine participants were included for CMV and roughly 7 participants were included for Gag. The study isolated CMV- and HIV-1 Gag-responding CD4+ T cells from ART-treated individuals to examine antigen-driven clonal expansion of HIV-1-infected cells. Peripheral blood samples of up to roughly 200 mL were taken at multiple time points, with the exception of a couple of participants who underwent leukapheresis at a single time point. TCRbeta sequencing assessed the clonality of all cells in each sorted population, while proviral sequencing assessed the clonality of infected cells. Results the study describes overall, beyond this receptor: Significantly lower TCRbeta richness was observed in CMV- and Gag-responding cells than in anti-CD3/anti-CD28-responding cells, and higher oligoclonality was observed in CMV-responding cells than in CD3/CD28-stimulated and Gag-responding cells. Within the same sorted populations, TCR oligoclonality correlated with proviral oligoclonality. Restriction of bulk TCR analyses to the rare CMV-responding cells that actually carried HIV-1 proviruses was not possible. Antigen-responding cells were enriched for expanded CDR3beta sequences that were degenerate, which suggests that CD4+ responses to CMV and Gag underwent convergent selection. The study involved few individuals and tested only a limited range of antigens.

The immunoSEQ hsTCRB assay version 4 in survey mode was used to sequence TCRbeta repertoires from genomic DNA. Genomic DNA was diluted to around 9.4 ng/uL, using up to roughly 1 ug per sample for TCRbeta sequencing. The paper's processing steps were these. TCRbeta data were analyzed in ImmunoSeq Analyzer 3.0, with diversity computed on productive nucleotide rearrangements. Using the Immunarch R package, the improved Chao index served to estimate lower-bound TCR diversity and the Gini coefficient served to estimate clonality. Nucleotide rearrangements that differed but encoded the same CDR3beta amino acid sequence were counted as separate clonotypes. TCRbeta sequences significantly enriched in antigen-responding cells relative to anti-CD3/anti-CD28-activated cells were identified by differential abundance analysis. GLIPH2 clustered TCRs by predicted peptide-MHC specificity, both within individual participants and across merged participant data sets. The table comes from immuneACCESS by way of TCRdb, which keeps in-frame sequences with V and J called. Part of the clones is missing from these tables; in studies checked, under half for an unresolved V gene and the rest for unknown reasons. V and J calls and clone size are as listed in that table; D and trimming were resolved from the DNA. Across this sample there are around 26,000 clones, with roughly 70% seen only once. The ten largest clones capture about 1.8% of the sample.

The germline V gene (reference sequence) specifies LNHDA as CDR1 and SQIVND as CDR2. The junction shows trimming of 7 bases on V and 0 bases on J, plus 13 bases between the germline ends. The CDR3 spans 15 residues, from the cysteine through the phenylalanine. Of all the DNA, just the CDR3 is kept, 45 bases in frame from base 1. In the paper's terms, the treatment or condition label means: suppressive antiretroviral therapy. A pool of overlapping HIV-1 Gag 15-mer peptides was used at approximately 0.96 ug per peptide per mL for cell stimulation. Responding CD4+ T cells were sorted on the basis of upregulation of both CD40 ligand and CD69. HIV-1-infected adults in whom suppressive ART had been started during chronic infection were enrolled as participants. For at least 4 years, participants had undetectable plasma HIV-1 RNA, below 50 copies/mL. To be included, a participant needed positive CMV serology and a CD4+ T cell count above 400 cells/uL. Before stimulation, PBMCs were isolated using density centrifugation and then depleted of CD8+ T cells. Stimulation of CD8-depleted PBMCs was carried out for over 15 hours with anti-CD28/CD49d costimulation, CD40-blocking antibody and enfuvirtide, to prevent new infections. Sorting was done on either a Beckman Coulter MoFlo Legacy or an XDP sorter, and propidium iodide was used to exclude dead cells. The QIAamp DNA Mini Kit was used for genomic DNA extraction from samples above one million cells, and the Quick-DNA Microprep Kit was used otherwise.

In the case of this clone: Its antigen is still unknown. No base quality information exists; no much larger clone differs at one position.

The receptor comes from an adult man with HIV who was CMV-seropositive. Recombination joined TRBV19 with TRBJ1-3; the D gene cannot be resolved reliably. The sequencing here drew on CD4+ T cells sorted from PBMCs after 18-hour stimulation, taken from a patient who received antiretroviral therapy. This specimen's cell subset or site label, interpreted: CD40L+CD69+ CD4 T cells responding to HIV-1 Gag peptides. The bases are TGTGCCAGTACAGTTCTATGGGACTCTGGAAACACCATATATTTT. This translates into CASTVLWDSGNTIYF. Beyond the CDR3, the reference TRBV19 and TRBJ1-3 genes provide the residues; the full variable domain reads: DGGITQSPKYLFRKEGQNVTLSCEQNLNHDAMYWYRQDPGQGLRLIYYSQIVNDFQKGDIAEGYSVSREKKESFPLTVTSAQKNPTAFYLCASTVLWDSGNTIYFGEGSWLTVV.